The 7 T cell receptor beta chains below all came from one sample that was sequenced in a study of CD8 T cells in ankylosing spondylitis. Via MiXCR, TCRdb re-called the 5' RACE reads, giving one row per CDR3 protein. The sample lists a few hundred thousand distinct CDR3 sequences, 17% occurring once. For these receptors, no antigen is known. General observations from the study: Ankylosing spondylitis blood appeared to be characterized by a TCR beta motif of several highly homologous variants.

The sample comprised blood, either unsorted or a sorted T cell fraction (not recorded which). Receptors were obtained from a male donor with ankylosing spondylitis.

This clonotype has a handful of counts. The rearrangement uses TRBV7-9 and TRBJ2-5; TRBD1 agrees at 7 bases. This CDR3 is 14 amino acids long. J lost 5 bases, V lost 5 bases, and 8 bases had no gene match. From germline, CDR1 is SEHNR and CDR2 FQNEAQ (reference sequence). In nucleotides, the CDR3 is TGTGCCAGCAGCCCGGACAGGATTTTGGAGACCCAGTACTTC. Encoded protein: CASSPDRILETQYF.

This clonotype has only a few counts. For the CDR3, the DNA is TGTGCCACCAGTGATATGGGGGGGCGTGTCGGGGAGCTGTTTTTT. Protein: CATSDMGGRVGELFF. The chain combines TRBV24-1 with TRBJ2-2; D is perhaps TRBD2 (7 bases). V lost 3 bases and J lost 7, with 14 bases in between. The CDR3 runs 15 residues. Germline CDR1 KGHDR, CDR2 SFDVKD.

The chain couples TRBV7-2 to TRBJ1-2; 8 bases are a match to TRBD1. CDR3 length: 17 residues. The V gene end was trimmed by 5 bases and the J gene end by 3 bases; junction bases not matched to a gene: 14. Per the germline V gene, CDR1 is SGHTA and CDR2 is FQGNSA. The CDR3 DNA sequence: TGTGCCAGCAGCCCCCTCAGACCCGGACAGGGTTACTATGGCTACACCTTC. Its protein is CASSPLRPGQGYYGYTF.

This clonotype was observed a handful of times. The CDR3 spells CASSPTEGANYGYTF. As DNA, the CDR3 is TGTGCCAGCTCACCCACGGAGGGGGCTAACTATGGCTACACCTTC. The V call is TRBV18, the J call TRBJ1-2; maybe TRBD1 (6 bases). Trimming shortened V by 3 bases and J by 0 bases, and 11 bases separated the two germline ends. The CDR3 has 15 residues. CDR1 is KGHSH, CDR2 LQKENI, per germline.

This clonotype was seen more than once but under ten times. V gene TRBV25-1 combines with J gene TRBJ2-1, with 8 bases matching TRBD2. CDR1 is MGHDK and CDR2 is SYGVNS in the germline V gene. The CDR3 is 14 amino acids. V shed 4 bases, J shed 5 bases, and the junction held 4 bases outside the gene matches. The CDR3 coding sequence is TGTGCCAGCAGTGGGCGACTAGCGAACAATGAGCAGTTCTTC. This sequence encodes CASSGRLANNEQFF.

This clonotype was seen only a few times. The V gene is TRBV2, the J gene TRBJ2-1; 8 nucleotides match TRBD2. V lost 6 bases and J lost 8; bases outside the gene matches: 9. This CDR3 has 14 residues. Germline V lookup: CDR1 SNHLY, CDR2 FYNNEI. In DNA, the CDR3 is TGTGCCAGCAGATCCCTAGGGCGGGGGGATGAGCAGTTCTTC. This codes for CASRSLGRGDEQFF.

On this clonotype: Compared with germline, one end of the junction differs, possibly owing to a read error. The chain employs TRBV20-1 and TRBJ2-3, with a tentative D call TRBD2 (5 bases). There are 14 residues in the CDR3. CDR1 and CDR2 from the germline V gene are DFQATT and SNEGSKA (reference sequence). The CDR3 sequence is CSARDPRRTDTQYF. DNA for the CDR3: TGCAGTGCTCGAGACCCCAGGAGGACAGATACGCAGTATTTT.